The clone carrying this T cell receptor beta chain is a singleton in its sample. This entry comes from a study of Ad26.COV2.S vaccination and SARS-CoV-2 variants. Germline lookup yields CDR1 SEHNR and CDR2 FQNEAQ (reference sequence). The CDR3 consists of 16 residues. V lost 1 base, J lost 6 bases, and 10 bases stayed unmatched. The sample's treatment: roughly 20 received Ad26.COV2.S at low or high dose, single or two shots; roughly 5 received placebo; per-sample allocation not given. Material that was analyzed had been drawn on day 63 after the first vaccine or placebo injection. Profiled with immunoSEQ multiplex PCR; TCRdb holds only in-frame clones, not every one. The profile shows some 390,000 clones, 88% of them singletons.

This specimen consisted of peripheral blood, obtained in a trial of Ad26.COV2.S vaccine versus placebo. The V gene is TRBV7-9, the J gene TRBJ1-2; 8 bases line up with TRBD1. The clonotype comes from a person between 18 and 65 years old who received the Ad26.COV2.S COVID-19 vaccine or a placebo. The CDR3 coding sequence is TGTGCCAGCAGCTTAGAGGGACAGGCTCGCCGTAATGGCTACACCTTC. Translation: CASSLEGQARRNGYTF.